This T cell receptor beta chain was recorded in a study of T cells in Graves' hyperthyroidism and ophthalmopathy. Diagnostic decisions used clinical symptoms, serum thyroxine and TRAb, thyroid ultrasound and orbital computed tomography. Fresh peripheral blood, 10 ml, was the source of the PBMCs. The V gene's germline CDR1 is SQVTM and CDR2 ANQGSEA. The CDR3 runs 10 residues. The V end was cut by 4 bases, the J end by 7 bases, with 4 bases between. RNA transcripts yielded amplified TCR beta CDR3 regions. HTBI primers were used for first-round RT-PCR of the TCR CDR3. TCRdb analysed the multiplex PCR reads with MiXCR anew, one entry per CDR3 protein. Among 370,000 or so distinct CDR3 sequences listed, just under 25% were seen once.

The clonotype originates from a man over 45 with Graves' hyperthyroidism. The specimen sequenced was blood. The genes are TRBV29-1 and TRBJ1-4, with D uncertain. For the CDR3, the DNA is TGCAGCGTTGCCGGTGAAAAACTGTTTTTT. Protein sequence: CSVAGEKLFF.